This T cell receptor (beta chain) was identified in a study of blood T cell repertoires in COVID-19. Background on the study: The cDNA or gDNA used as material had been derived from T cells, B-cell-depleted T cells, or PBMCs.

Original processing notes: Cell counts per sample came from amplifying reference gene primers. Produced via immunoSEQ multiplex PCR; TCRdb's table is partial and in-frame only. The V and J calls and clone size were taken over from that table, and D and trimming were inferred from the DNA. The sample shows 250,000 to 300,000 clones, around 79% of them seen only once. The CDR3 is made up of 12 amino acids. V was shortened by 0 bases and J by 5 bases, with 4 bases between the two germline ends. From germline, CDR1 is ENHRY and CDR2 SYGVKD. The genes are TRBV10-3 and TRBJ1-1; no clear D gene. Sequenced material: peripheral blood. The sequence was collected from a woman of 80 years or more with acute or convalescent COVID-19. The CDR3 reads CAISESRTEAFF. For the CDR3, the DNA is TGTGCCATCAGTGAGTCGAGGACTGAAGCTTTCTTT.